The 4 T cell receptor beta chains given below trace back to one sample, sequenced in a study of T cells in Graves' hyperthyroidism and ophthalmopathy. RNA transcripts yielded amplified TCR beta CDR3 regions. The HTBI primer set served for first-round RT-PCR of the TCR CDR3. TCRdb analysed the multiplex PCR reads with MiXCR anew, one entry per CDR3 protein. Of hundreds of thousands of distinct CDR3 sequences listed, around 21% are singletons. Sequencing was done on a sample of blood. These receptors originate from a man aged 25-45 years with Graves' ophthalmopathy.

This clonotype was seen at least ten times. The chain employs TRBV6-1 and TRBJ2-1, with 10 bases identical to TRBD2. The germline V gene has CDR1 MNHNS and CDR2 SASEGT. The CDR3 is 14 residues long. V was pared by 10 bases and J by 4 bases, with 7 bases of the junction left unmatched. CDR3 residues: CATPRTSGYNEQFF. The CDR3 bases are TGTGCCACCCCCCGGACTAGCGGTTACAATGAGCAGTTCTTC.

V gene TRBV27 combines with J gene TRBJ2-1; possible D gene TRBD1, 5 bases. Trimming took off 4 bases at V and 8 bases at J, with 9 bases between the two ends. The CDR3 spans 12 residues. CDR1 is MNHEY, CDR2 SMNVEV, per germline (reference sequence). CDR3 DNA: TGTGCCAGCAGTTCACAGGCGGATGAGCAGTTCTTC. Translating gives CASSSQADEQFF.

This clonotype was found once. An end of the junction differs from the germline gene, which may be a read error. The gene calls are TRBV6-2 or TRBV6-3 and TRBJ1-6; the D is unclear. Germline CDR1 is MNHEY and CDR2 is SVGEGT. This CDR3 is 15 amino acids long. Here the CDR3 DNA reads TGTGCCAGCAGTGTGAGCATAATGGTGGATTCACCCCCCCACTTT. Translation gives CASSVSIMVDSPPHF.

The sample holds many counts of this clonotype. The V gene is TRBV2, the J gene TRBJ2-5; the match to TRBD1 covers 8 bases. The V segment lost 5 bases and the J segment 0 bases; nucleotides outside the gene matches: 5. CDR3 length equals 15 residues. Germline V gene data show CDR1 as SNHLY and CDR2 as FYNNEI. The CDR3 coding sequence is TGTGCCAGCAGTAGACAGGGGCTAGACCAAGAGACCCAGTACTTC. This gives the protein CASSRQGLDQETQYF.